Detailed here is one TCR beta chain. Its antigen is as yet unknown. cDNA libraries for TCR beta contained unique molecular identifiers. TCRdb re-derived calls from the PCR reads in MiXCR, one entry per CDR3 protein. The table shows more than 450,000 distinct CDR3 sequences, with about 44% occurring only once. The source of the sample is a study of post-analysis software for immune sequencing data. General study points: In patients, TRBV5-6, TRBV5-1 and TRBV20-1 belonged to 4 or 5 TRBV segments found more frequently than in controls. Same-batch samples co-clustered strongly by F measure. Controls significantly exceeded multiple sclerosis patients in normalized Chao1 diversity.

Trimming took 4 bases from V and 3 from J, leaving 16 bases between them. The CDR3 is 14 residues long. Germline lookup yields CDR1 SQVTM and CDR2 ANQGSEA. The TCR sequence derives from a girl aged 10-17 years with multiple sclerosis. The chain has TRBV29-1 and TRBJ2-7; the D gene is possibly TRBD1 (6 bases). Source material: blood. CDR3 amino acids: CSVGQAFVGYEQYF. CDR3 DNA sequence: TGCAGCGTTGGACAGGCCTTCGTGGGCTACGAGCAGTACTTC.